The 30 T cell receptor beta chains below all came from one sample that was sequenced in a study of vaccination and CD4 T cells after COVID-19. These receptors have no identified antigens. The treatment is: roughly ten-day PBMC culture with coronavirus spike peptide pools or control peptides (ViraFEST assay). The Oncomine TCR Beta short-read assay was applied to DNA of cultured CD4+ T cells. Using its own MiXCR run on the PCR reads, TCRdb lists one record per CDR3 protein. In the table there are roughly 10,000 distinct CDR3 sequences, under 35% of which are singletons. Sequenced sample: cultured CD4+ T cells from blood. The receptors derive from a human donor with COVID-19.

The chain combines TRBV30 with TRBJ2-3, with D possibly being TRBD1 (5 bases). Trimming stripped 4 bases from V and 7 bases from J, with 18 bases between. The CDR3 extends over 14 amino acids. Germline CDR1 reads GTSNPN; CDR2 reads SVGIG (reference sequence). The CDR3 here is CAWIQADHRNTQYF. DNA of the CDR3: TGTGCCTGGATACAGGCGGACCACCGGAATACGCAGTATTTT.

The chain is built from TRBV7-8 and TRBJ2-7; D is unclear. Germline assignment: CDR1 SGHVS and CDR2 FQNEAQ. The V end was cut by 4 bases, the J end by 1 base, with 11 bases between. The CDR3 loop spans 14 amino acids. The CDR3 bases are TGTGCCAGCAGCTCCAGACACGCGTCCTACGAGCAGTACTTC. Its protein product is CASSSRHASYEQYF.

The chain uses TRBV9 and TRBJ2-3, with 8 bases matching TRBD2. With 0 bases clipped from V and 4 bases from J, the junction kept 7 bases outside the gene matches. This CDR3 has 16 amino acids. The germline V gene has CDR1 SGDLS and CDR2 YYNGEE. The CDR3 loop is CASSVGSSGGPDTQYF. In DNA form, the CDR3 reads TGTGCCAGCAGCGTAGGGTCCAGCGGGGGACCAGATACGCAGTATTTT.

CDR3 sequence (DNA): TGTGCCAGCAGCTTGCCAGGGACCAATCAGCCCCAGCATTTT. It specifies CASSLPGTNQPQHF. The rearrangement uses TRBV5-5 and TRBJ1-5, with D maybe TRBD1 (5 bases). Per the germline V gene, CDR1 is SGHKS and CDR2 is YYEKEE (reference sequence). The ends were cut back, 1 base at V and 3 bases at J, with 8 bases in the middle. The CDR3 contains 14 residues.

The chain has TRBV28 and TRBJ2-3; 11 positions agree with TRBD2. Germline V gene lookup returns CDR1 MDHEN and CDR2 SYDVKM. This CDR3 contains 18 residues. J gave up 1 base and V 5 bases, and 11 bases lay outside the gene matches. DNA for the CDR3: TGTGCCAGCAGTGCAAACGCCCTGACTAGCGGGGGCACAGATACGCAGTATTTT. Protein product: CASSANALTSGGTDTQYF.

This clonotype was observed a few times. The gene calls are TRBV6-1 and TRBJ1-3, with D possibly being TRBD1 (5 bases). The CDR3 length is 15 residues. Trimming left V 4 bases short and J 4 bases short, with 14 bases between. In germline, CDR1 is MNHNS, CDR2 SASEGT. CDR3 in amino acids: CASSATQGTGNTIYF. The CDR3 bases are TGTGCCAGCAGTGCAACTCAGGGCACCGGAAACACCATATATTTT.

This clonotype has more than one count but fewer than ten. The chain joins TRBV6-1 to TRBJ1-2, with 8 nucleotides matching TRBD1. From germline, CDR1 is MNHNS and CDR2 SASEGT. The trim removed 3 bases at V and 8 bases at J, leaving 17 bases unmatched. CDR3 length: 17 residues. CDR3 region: CASSETQGASVIGGYTF. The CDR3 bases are TGTGCCAGCAGTGAGACCCAGGGGGCTTCGGTAATAGGGGGCTACACCTTC.

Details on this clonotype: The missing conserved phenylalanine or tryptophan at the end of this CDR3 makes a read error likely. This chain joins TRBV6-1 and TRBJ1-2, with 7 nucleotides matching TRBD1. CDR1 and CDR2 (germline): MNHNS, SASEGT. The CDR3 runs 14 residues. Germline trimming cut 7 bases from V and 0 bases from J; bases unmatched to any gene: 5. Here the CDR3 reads CASIQGNSNYGYTS. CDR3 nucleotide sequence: TGTGCCAGCATACAGGGGAACTCTAACTATGGCTACACCTCC.

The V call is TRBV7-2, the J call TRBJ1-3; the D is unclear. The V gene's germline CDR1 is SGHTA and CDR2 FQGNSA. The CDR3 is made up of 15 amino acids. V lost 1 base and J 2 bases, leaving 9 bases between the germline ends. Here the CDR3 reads CASSLGEIAGNTIYF. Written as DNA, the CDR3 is TGTGCCAGCAGCTTAGGTGAAATCGCTGGAAACACCATATATTTT. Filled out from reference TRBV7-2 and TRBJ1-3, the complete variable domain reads GAGVSQSPSNKVTEKGKDVELRCDPISGHTALYWYRQSLGQGLEFLIYFQGNSAPDKSGLPSDRFSAERTGGSVSTLTIQRTQQEDSAVYLCASSLGEIAGNTIYFGEGSWLTVV.

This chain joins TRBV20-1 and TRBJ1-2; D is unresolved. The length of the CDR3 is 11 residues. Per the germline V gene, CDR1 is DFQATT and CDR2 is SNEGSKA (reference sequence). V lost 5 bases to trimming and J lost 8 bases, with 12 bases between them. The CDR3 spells CSAQLYGGYTF. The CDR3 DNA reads TGCAGTGCTCAGCTCTATGGGGGCTACACCTTC.

Here the CDR3 DNA reads TGTGCCAGCAGGCCGGGATTGGTGGGTGAAAAACTGTTTTTT. Translation gives CASRPGLVGEKLFF. V and J are TRBV2 and TRBJ1-4; D not resolved. This CDR3 region has 14 residues. The V gene's germline CDR1 is SNHLY and CDR2 FYNNEI. Trimming left V 6 bases short and J 7 bases short, with 15 bases between.

This CDR3 is CASRGTGHYGYTF. Written as DNA, the CDR3 is TGTGCCAGCAGGGGGACAGGGCACTATGGCTACACCTTC. This chain uses TRBV2 with TRBJ1-2, with 9 bases lining up with TRBD1. In germline, CDR1 is SNHLY, CDR2 FYNNEI. V shed 6 bases and J 3 bases; nucleotides not matched to a gene: 2. The length of the CDR3 is 13 residues.

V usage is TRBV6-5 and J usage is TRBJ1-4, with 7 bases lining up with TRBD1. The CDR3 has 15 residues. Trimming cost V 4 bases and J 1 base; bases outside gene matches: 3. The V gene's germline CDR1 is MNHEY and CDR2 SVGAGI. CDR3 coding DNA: TGTGCCAGCAGTTCTACAGGGGTAACTAATGAAAAACTGTTTTTT. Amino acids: CASSSTGVTNEKLFF.

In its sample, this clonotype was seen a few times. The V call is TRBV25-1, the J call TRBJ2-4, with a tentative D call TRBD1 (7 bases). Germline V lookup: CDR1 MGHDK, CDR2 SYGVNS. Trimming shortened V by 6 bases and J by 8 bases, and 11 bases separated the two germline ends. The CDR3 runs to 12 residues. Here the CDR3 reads CASRSRGDIQYF. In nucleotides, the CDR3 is TGTGCCAGCAGGAGCAGGGGGGACATTCAGTACTTC.

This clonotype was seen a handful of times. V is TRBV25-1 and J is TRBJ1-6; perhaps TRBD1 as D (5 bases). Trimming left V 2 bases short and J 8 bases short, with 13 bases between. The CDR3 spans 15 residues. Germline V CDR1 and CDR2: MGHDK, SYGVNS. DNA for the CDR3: TGTGCCAGCAGTGAAAATCGGGGCCAAGATTCACCCCTCCACTTT. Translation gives CASSENRGQDSPLHF.

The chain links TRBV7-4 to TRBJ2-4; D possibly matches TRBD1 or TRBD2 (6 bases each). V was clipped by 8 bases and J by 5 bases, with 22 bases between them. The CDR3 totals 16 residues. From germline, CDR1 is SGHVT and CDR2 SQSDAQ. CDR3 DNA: TGTGCCAGCTCGGCGGAGGGGGTTAGGTTCGAAAACATTCAGTACTTC. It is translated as CASSAEGVRFENIQYF.

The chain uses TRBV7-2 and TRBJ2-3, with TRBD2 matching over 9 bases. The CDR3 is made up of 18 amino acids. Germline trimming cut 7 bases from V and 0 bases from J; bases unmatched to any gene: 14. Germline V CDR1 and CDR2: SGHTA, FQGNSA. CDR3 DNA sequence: TGTGCCAGCACCCCGGGAGCTAGCGGGGACCCCAGCACAGATACGCAGTATTTT. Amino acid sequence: CASTPGASGDPSTDTQYF. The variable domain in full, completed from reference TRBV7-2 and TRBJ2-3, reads GAGVSQSPSNKVTEKGKDVELRCDPISGHTALYWYRQSLGQGLEFLIYFQGNSAPDKSGLPSDRFSAERTGGSVSTLTIQRTQQEDSAVYLCASTPGASGDPSTDTQYFGPGTRLTVL.

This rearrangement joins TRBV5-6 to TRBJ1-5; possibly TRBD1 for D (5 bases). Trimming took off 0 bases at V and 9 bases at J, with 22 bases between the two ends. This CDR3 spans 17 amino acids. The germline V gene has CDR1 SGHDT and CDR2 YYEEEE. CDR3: CASSLAPAGGGSRPQHF. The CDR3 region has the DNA TGTGCCAGCAGCTTGGCCCCGGCAGGCGGGGGGTCTAGGCCCCAGCATTTT.

CDR3 sequence reads: CASSQRGTGTYEQYF. The CDR3, as DNA: TGTGCCAGCAGCCAACGGGGGACAGGAACCTACGAGCAGTACTTC. V usage is TRBV7-9 and J usage is TRBJ2-7, with 8 bases that match TRBD1. Trimming took 5 bases from V and 2 from J; bases not matched to a gene: 8. CDR1 and CDR2 (germline): SEHNR, FQNEAQ (reference sequence). The CDR3 runs 15 residues.

The CDR3 is CSARDVAIRSNYEQYF. CDR3 sequence (DNA): TGCAGTGCTAGAGATGTCGCTATCCGGTCCAATTACGAGCAGTACTTC. The chain joins TRBV20-1 to TRBJ2-7, with no clear D. Germline assignment: CDR1 DFQATT and CDR2 SNEGSKA (reference sequence). The CDR3 runs 16 residues. The V end lost 0 bases, the J end lost 4 bases, and 19 bases lay between the germline ends.

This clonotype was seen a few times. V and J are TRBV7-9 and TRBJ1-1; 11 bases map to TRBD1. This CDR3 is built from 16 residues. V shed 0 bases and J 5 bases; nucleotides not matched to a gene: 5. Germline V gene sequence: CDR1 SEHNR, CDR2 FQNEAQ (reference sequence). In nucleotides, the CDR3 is TGTGCCAGCAGCTTAGCGGGACAGGGGGGGACTACTGAAGCTTTCTTT. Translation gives CASSLAGQGGTTEAFF.

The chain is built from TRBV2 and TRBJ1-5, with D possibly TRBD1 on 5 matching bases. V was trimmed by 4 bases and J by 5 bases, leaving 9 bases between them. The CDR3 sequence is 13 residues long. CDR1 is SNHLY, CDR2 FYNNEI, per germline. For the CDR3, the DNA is TGTGCCAGCAGTGCCGACAGAGATCAGCCCCAGCATTTT. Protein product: CASSADRDQPQHF.

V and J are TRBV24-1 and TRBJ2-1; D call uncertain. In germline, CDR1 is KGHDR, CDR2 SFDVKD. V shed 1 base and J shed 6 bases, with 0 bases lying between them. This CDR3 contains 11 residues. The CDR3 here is CATSDFNEQFF. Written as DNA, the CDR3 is TGTGCCACCAGTGATTTCAATGAGCAGTTCTTC.

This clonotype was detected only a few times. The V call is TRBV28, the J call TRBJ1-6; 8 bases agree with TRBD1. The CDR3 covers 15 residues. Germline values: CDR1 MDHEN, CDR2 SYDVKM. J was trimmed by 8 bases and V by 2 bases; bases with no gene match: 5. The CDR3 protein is CASSLRTGFDSPLHF. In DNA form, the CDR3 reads TGTGCCAGCAGTTTAAGGACAGGGTTTGATTCACCCCTCCACTTT.

CDR3 coding DNA: TGCGCCAGCAGTGAGTCGCGTAGGGGGCAGGAGACCCAGTACTTC. It translates to CASSESRRGQETQYF. The chain employs TRBV10-1 and TRBJ2-5; 7 bases match TRBD1. V lost 0 bases, J lost 5 bases, and 6 bases stayed unmatched. The CDR3 is 15 residues long. The V gene's germline CDR1 is WNHNN and CDR2 SYGVQD (reference sequence).

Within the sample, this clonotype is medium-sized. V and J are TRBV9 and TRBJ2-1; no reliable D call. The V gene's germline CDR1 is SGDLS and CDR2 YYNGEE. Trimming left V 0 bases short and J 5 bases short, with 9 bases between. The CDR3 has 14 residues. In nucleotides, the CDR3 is TGTGCCAGCAGCGTAGATGTAGACGACAATGAGCAGTTCTTC. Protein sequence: CASSVDVDDNEQFF.

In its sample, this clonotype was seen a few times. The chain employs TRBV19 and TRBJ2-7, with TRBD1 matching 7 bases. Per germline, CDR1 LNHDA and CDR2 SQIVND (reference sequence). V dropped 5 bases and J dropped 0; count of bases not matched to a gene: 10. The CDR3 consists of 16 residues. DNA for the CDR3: TGTGCCAGTAGTGAGGGGGCCACTGAACACTCCTACGAGCAGTACTTC. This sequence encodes CASSEGATEHSYEQYF.

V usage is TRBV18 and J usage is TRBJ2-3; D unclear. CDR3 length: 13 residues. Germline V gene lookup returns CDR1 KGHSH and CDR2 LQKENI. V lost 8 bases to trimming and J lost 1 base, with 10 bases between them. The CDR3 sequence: CASKRSRTDTQYF. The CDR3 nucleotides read TGTGCCAGCAAAAGAAGTCGCACAGATACGCAGTATTTT.

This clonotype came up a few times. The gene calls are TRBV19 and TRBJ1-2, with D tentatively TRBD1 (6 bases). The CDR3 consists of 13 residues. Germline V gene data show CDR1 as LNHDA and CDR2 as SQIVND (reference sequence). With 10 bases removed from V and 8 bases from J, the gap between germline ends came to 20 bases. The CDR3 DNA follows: TGTGCCACAAGTTTTGGGGGGCTAGGAGGCTACACCTTC. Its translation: CATSFGGLGGYTF.

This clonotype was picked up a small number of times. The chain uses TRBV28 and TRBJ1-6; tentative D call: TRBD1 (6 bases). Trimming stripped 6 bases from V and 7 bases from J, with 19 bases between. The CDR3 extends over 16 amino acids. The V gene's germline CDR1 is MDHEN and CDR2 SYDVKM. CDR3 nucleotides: TGTGCCAGCAGCCTTTACAGGGACCGATCGAATTCACCCCTCCACTTT. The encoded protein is CASSLYRDRSNSPLHF.